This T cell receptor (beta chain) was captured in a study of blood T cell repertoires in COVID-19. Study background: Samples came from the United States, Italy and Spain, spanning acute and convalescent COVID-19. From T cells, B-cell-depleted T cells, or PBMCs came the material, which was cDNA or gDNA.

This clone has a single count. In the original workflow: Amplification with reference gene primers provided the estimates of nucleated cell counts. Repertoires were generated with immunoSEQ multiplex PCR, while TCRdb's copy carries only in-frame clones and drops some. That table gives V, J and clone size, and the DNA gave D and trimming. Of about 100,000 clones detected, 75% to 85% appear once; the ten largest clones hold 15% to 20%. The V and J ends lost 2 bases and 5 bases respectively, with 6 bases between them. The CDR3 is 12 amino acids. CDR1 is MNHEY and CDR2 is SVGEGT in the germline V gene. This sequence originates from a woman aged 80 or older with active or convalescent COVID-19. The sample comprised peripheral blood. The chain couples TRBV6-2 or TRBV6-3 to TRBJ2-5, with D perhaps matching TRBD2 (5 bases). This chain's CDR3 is CASSYPGETQYF. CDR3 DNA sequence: TGTGCCAGCAGTTACCCGGGGGAGACCCAGTACTTC.